These T cell receptor beta chains were read from a single sample in a study of shared T cell receptors in the human thymus. The protocol was immunoSEQ multiplex PCR, while the TCRdb copy is restricted to in-frame clones and leaves out a portion. The sample carries hundreds of thousands of clones, 80% to 90% recorded once. These same data were also listed under a study on human thymus T cells.

The specimen was thymocytes. These receptors were obtained from a girl under three years old with a congenital heart defect. Both conserved end residues are part of each CDR3. A D gene is named only where the DNA matches it firmly. Size values are once, few and many counts, or a class for expanded clones, and some rows have none.

TGTGCCAGCAGCAAAGACAGGAGGTCTAACTATGGCTACACCTTC | CASSKDRRSNYGYTF | TRBJ1-2 | - | - | TRBV13
TGTGCCAGCAGCCAGGGACAGGGGGCTGGTGAAAAACTGTTTTTT | CASSQGQGAGEKLFF | TRBJ1-4 | once | TRBD1 | TRBV7-3
TGTGCTAGTGGTTTGGCGAACGGGACAGCGAGAAGACCCTACGAGCAGTACTTC | CASGLANGTARRPYEQYF | TRBJ2-7 | - | TRBD1 | TRBV12-5
TGTGCCAGCAGTTTGGCAGAAGAAGAGACCCAGTACTTC | CASSLAEEETQYF | TRBJ2-5 | - | - | TRBV28
TGCGCCAGCAGCCCACACAGGGATGAAAAACTGTTTTTT | CASSPHRDEKLFF | TRBJ1-4 | - | - | TRBV4-3
TGTGCCACCAGCCCCGAGTATGAGCCCCAGCATTTT | CATSPEYEPQHF | TRBJ1-5 | - | - | TRBV15
TGTGCCAGCACCAACCCAGGGACAGGGGACGTCTTC | CASTNPGTGDVF | TRBJ1-2 | - | TRBD1 | TRBV6-5
TGTGCCAGCAGTGAATCGTGGGGGCCCTTATGCGAGCAGTACTTC | CASSESWGPLCEQYF | TRBJ2-7 | - | - | TRBV6-1
TGTGCCAGCAGTTTAGTCAACCGGAGGGGCCGTTCTTTCTTT | CASSLVNRRGRSFF | TRBJ1-1 | - | - | TRBV28
TGCGCCAGCAGCCCCCCGCCAGGGACTGATCAAGAGACCCAGTACTTC | CASSPPPGTDQETQYF | TRBJ2-5 | - | - | TRBV4-1
TGCAGCGTTGTCGTTGCCCTATCGGAGCTAGATAGGATAGAGACCCAGTACTTC | CSVVVALSELDRIETQYF | TRBJ2-5 | - | - | TRBV29-1
TGCGCCAGCAGCCGAGAGTCCGGGACAGGGATACTAGATACGCAGTATTTT | CASSRESGTGILDTQYF | TRBJ2-3 | - | TRBD1 | TRBV4-3
TGTGCCAGCAGCTTGAACAGGGGGCGATACGGGGAGCTGTTTTTT | CASSLNRGRYGELFF | TRBJ2-2 | - | TRBD1 | TRBV5-4
TGTGCCAGCAGTCCCGCAGGAGCGGTAGTGAACACTGAAGCTTTCTTT | CASSPAGAVVNTEAFF | TRBJ1-1 | - | - | TRBV28
TGCGCCAGCAGCCGACCGGGACAGGGTAGGAATGGCTACACCTTC | CASSRPGQGRNGYTF | TRBJ1-2 | - | TRBD1 | TRBV4-1
TGTGCCAGCAGCCTAGGAGGCCACTCATGGCGGGGGGGCTCCTACGAGCAGTACTTC | CASSLGGHSWRGGSYEQYF | TRBJ2-7 | - | TRBD2 | TRBV7-2
TGTGCCAGCAGCGTAGAGAATGACAGGGAGCAGTACTTC | CASSVENDREQYF | TRBJ2-7 | - | - | TRBV9
TGCGCCAGCAAGTTCGGGGGGCTGCTCCACTTT | CASKFGGLLHF | TRBJ1-6 | once | - | TRBV5-1
TGCGCCAGCAGCCAAGCTCGCGTCAGGCGATCTAATGGAAACACCATATATTTT | CASSQARVRRSNGNTIYF | TRBJ1-3 | few | - | TRBV4-1
TGTGCCAGCAGCTTGCGGCCCCACGGGCAGCCCCAGCATTTT | CASSLRPHGQPQHF | TRBJ1-5 | - | - | TRBV5-4
TGTGCCAGCAGAGTACGGGGGACAGATTCACCCCTCCACTTT | CASRVRGTDSPLHF | TRBJ1-6 | - | TRBD1 | TRBV7-9
TGTGCCAGTAGTGTCTCAGGACAGAATGAAGCTTTCTTT | CASSVSGQNEAFF | TRBJ1-1 | - | - | TRBV19
TGTGCCATCAGTGAGTCCCAGTCCGGGGAGCTGTTTTTT | CAISESQSGELFF | TRBJ2-2 | - | - | TRBV10-3
TGTGCCAGCAGCTCAGGGGGTTTGAGCACTGAAGCTTTCTTT | CASSSGGLSTEAFF | TRBJ1-1 | - | TRBD1 | TRBV6-5
TGTGCCAGCAGCTTAAAGGACTTTTGGGGCTACACCTTC | CASSLKDFWGYTF | TRBJ1-2 | once | - | TRBV7-2
TGTGCCAGCAGCTTGGACAGCCAATACTACAATGAGCAGTTCTTC | CASSLDSQYYNEQFF | TRBJ2-1 | - | - | TRBV11-2
TGTGCCAGCTTTAGGGGTACACAAAGAAAGGGTTCTGATGGAAACACCATATATTTT | CASFRGTQRKGSDGNTIYF | TRBJ1-3 | - | - | TRBV5-6
TGTGCCAGCTCACCACCCTATAACACAGATACGCAGTATTTT | CASSPPYNTDTQYF | TRBJ2-3 | - | - | TRBV18
TGTGCCAGCAGCGTAGGAGACAGGGGAAGCAATCAGCCCCAGCATTTT | CASSVGDRGSNQPQHF | TRBJ1-5 | - | TRBD1 | TRBV9
TGTGCCAGTACATTAATAGTGGGGCGCGTTGAAAAACTGTTTTTT | CASTLIVGRVEKLFF | TRBJ1-4 | - | - | TRBV19
TGTGCCAGCAGCACAAGGACAGGTGTGAATTCACCCCTCCACTTT | CASSTRTGVNSPLHF | TRBJ1-6 | - | TRBD1 | TRBV9
TGTGCCAGCAGCTGCACGTGGGCTAGCGGGGGGGCCGGGTCGTTCTTC | CASSCTWASGGAGSFF | TRBJ2-1 | - | TRBD2 | TRBV7-8
TGTGCCAGCAGCCAAGATTTCTATAGAGGACAGGGGGTAATCGAGCAGTACTTC | CASSQDFYRGQGVIEQYF | TRBJ2-7 | - | TRBD1 | TRBV14
TGTGCCAGCAGCGCCCGGACTAGCGGTAACGGAGTCACCGGGGAGCTGTTTTTT | CASSARTSGNGVTGELFF | TRBJ2-2 | - | TRBD2 | TRBV14